This TCR beta chain was captured in a study of cytomegalovirus exposure and HLA in healthy donors. Whole-study context: Earlier work reported roughly 120 million unique TCR beta sequences from 180 million or so T cells. Whole-study results and caveats: Earlier results showed most TCR beta V segments being productive about 87% or about 30% of the time. Several of the most significant clusters appeared, in a later analysis, to be linked to common viral pathogens.

In the PCR, 60 Vbeta and 13 Jbeta primers were used. Measured with immunoSEQ multiplex PCR; TCRdb has only the in-frame clones, and not every one. The data contain about 150,000 clones, 85% of them singletons. Details on this clone: What it recognizes is unknown.

Sequencing input: PBMCs. The origin of this receptor is a woman under 30 in good health and CMV-seronegative.

The CDR3 nucleotides read TGTGCCAGCAGCCAAGGAGGGAGGCGGACGAAGAGGTACGAGCAGTACTTC. Protein product: CASSQGGRRTKRYEQYF. The V and J genes are TRBV14 and TRBJ2-7; D possibly corresponds to TRBD2 (6 bases). CDR1 SGHDN and CDR2 FVKESK come from the germline V gene. Trimming left V 1 base short and J 4 bases short, with 20 bases between. This CDR3 contains 17 residues. Based on the CDR3 plus reference TRBV14 and TRBJ2-7, the full variable domain is EAGVTQFPSHSVIEKGQTVTLRCDPISGHDNLYWYRRVMGKEIKFLLHFVKESKQDESGMPNNRFLAERTGGTYSTLKVQPAELEDSGVYFCASSQGGRRTKRYEQYFGPGTRLTVT.